Listed below are T cell receptor beta chains from one sample, sequenced in a study of blood T cell repertoires in COVID-19. Profiling relied on immunoSEQ multiplex PCR, and the TCRdb table lists in-frame clones only, not all of them. The top ten hold under 8.5% of the sample, which has around 23,000 clones, 83% seen once. Sequenced sample: peripheral blood. These TCRs come from a human donor in a cohort sampled during active COVID-19. The CDR3 runs from the conserved cysteine through the conserved F or W. Fields, in order: clone size, V gene, J gene, D gene, CDR3 protein, CDR3 DNA. D genes are given only for firm matches. Only part of the rows carry a size: once, few, many, or a class if the clone is expanded.

size: .
V: TRBV5-1
J: TRBJ1-1
D: TRBD1
CDR3: CASSLTTGANGEAFF
DNA: TGCGCCAGCAGCTTAACGACAGGGGCTAATGGTGAAGCTTTCTTT

size: .
V: TRBV3-1/TRBV3-2
J: TRBJ1-3
D: .
CDR3: CASGGGANTIYF
DNA: TGTGCCAGCGGAGGGGGGGCAAACACCATATATTTT

size: .
V: TRBV6-5
J: TRBJ1-1
D: .
CDR3: CASSYVTGNTEAFF
DNA: TGTGCCAGCAGTTATGTGACAGGGAACACTGAAGCTTTCTTT

size: .
V: TRBV18
J: TRBJ1-5
D: .
CDR3: CASSERGGDQPQHF
DNA: TGTGCCAGCTCCGAACGGGGAGGGGATCAGCCCCAGCATTTT

size: .
V: TRBV19
J: TRBJ1-1
D: TRBD1
CDR3: CASSPLTTGAEAFF
DNA: TGTGCCAGTAGTCCCTTGACAACAGGGGCCGAAGCTTTCTTT

size: .
V: TRBV10-1
J: TRBJ1-1
D: .
CDR3: CASSETALEVLNTEAFF
DNA: TGCGCCAGCAGTGAGACGGCGTTGGAGGTCTTGAACACTGAAGCTTTCTTT

size: .
V: TRBV7-3
J: TRBJ1-6
D: TRBD1
CDR3: CASSQGGQGDSPLHF
DNA: TGTGCCAGCAGCCAAGGGGGACAGGGGGATTCACCCCTCCACTTT

size: .
V: TRBV19
J: TRBJ2-3
D: TRBD2
CDR3: CASSIDRGTSGGTDTQYF
DNA: TGTGCCAGTAGTATAGATCGAGGGACTAGCGGAGGCACAGATACGCAGTATTTT

size: .
V: TRBV4-2
J: TRBJ1-5
D: .
CDR3: CASSQGDSNQPQHF
DNA: TGTGCCAGCAGCCAAGGCGATAGCAATCAGCCCCAGCATTTT

size: .
V: TRBV14
J: TRBJ1-1
D: .
CDR3: CASSKDSMNTEAFF
DNA: TGTGCCAGCAGCAAGGACAGTATGAACACTGAAGCTTTCTTT

size: .
V: TRBV10-1
J: TRBJ2-1
D: TRBD1
CDR3: CASSEPGQGVHNEQFF
DNA: TGCGCCAGCAGTGAGCCGGGACAGGGAGTCCACAATGAGCAGTTCTTC

size: .
V: TRBV6-6
J: TRBJ1-2
D: .
CDR3: CASSTFGEVYGYTF
DNA: TGTGCCAGCAGTACCTTCGGGGAAGTCTATGGCTACACCTTC

size: .
V: TRBV7-9
J: TRBJ1-2
D: .
CDR3: CASSSERYGYTF
DNA: TGTGCCAGCAGCTCGGAGAGATATGGCTACACCTTC

size: .
V: TRBV11-2
J: TRBJ1-3
D: .
CDR3: CASSLGSFGNTIYF
DNA: TGTGCCAGCAGCTTAGGTTCGTTTGGAAACACCATATATTTT

size: .
V: TRBV12-3/TRBV12-4
J: TRBJ1-5
D: .
CDR3: CASRADWNQPQHF
DNA: TGTGCCAGCAGGGCGGACTGGAATCAGCCCCAGCATTTT

size: once
V: TRBV4-1
J: TRBJ1-2
D: .
CDR3: CASSQDQWAGLNGYTF
DNA: TGCGCCAGCAGCCAAGACCAATGGGCAGGGCTTAATGGCTACACCTTC

size: .
V: TRBV21-1
J: TRBJ1-2
D: .
CDR3: CASANRVGGYTF
DNA: TGTGCCAGCGCTAACAGGGTAGGCGGCTACACCTTC